Given below is one T cell receptor beta chain in context. V lost 4 bases and J 0 bases, leaving 20 bases between the germline ends. CDR1 and CDR2 (germline): SEHNR, FQNEAQ (reference sequence). The CDR3 has 18 residues. This specimen belongs to a study of human T cells and chemical hapten exposure. Time point of the sample: healthy volunteer bleed at 6 weeks. The starting material, unfractionated whole blood, was used for total RNA extraction. TCRdb processed the RACE reads anew with MiXCR; each CDR3 protein has one entry. This table has more than 60,000 distinct CDR3 sequences, roughly 8.6% appearing once.

The chain joins TRBV7-9 to TRBJ2-3; the D gene is possibly TRBD1 (6 bases). This clonotype was obtained from a male donor in good health. Some clones in this sample may be carry-over from other donors' samples. The sequenced sample was whole blood. The CDR3 bases are TGTGCCAGCAGCTCTTCTTTTCCAAGGACAGTCAGCACAGATACGCAGTATTTT. Translation: CASSSSFPRTVSTDTQYF.